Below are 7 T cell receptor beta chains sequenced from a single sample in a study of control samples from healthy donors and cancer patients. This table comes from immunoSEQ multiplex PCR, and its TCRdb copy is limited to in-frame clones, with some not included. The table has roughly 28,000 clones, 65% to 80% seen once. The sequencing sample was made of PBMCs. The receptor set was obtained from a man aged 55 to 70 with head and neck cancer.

The CDR3 region is CASSWDEGTSYEQYF. The CDR3 nucleotides read TGTGCCAGCAGTTGGGACGAAGGGACGTCCTACGAGCAGTACTTC. The V call is TRBV6-5, the J call TRBJ2-7; D is perhaps TRBD1 or TRBD2 (5 bases each). V dropped 4 bases and J dropped 1 base, with 14 bases sitting between them. Germline CDR1 is MNHEY and CDR2 is SVGAGI. This CDR3 is built from 15 residues.

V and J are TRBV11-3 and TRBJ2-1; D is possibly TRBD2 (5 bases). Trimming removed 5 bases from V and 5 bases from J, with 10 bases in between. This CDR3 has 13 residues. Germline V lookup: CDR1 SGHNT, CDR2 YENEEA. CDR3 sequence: CASSRTQNNEQFF. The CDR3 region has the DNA TGTGCCAGCAGCCGGACTCAAAACAATGAGCAGTTCTTC.

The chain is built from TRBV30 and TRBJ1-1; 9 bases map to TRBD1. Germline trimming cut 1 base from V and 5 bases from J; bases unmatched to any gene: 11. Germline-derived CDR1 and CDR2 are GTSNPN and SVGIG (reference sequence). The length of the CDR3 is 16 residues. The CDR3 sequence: CAWSAGTGSSITEAFF. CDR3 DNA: TGTGCCTGGAGTGCAGGGACAGGGTCCTCGATAACTGAAGCTTTCTTT.

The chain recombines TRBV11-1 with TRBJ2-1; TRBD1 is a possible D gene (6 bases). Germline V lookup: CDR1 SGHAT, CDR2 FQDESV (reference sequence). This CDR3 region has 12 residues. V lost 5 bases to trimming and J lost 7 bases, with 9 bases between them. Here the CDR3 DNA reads TGTGCCAGCAGCCAAAGGGGGAATGAGCAGTTCTTC. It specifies CASSQRGNEQFF.

The CDR3 spells CASSTGQSTEQFF. The CDR3 region has the DNA TGTGCCAGTAGTACTGGCCAGTCCACTGAGCAGTTCTTC. The chain is built from TRBV19 and TRBJ2-1, with no clear D. This CDR3 spans 13 amino acids. Trimming shortened V by 4 bases and J by 9 bases, and 13 bases separated the two germline ends. Germline V gene sequence: CDR1 LNHDA, CDR2 SQIVND (reference sequence).

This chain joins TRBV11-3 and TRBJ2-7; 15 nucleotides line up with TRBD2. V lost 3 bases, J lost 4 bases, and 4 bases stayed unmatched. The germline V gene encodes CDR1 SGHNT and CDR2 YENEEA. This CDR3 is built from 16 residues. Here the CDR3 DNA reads TGTGCCAGCAGCTTCGATGGGACTAGCGGGAGGTACGAGCAGTACTTC. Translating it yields CASSFDGTSGRYEQYF.

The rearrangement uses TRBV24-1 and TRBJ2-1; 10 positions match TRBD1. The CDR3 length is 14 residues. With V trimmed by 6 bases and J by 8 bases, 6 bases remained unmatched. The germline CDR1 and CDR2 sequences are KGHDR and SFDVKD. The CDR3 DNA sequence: TGTGCCACCAGTTTCGGGACAGGGGTCGATGAGCAGTTCTTC. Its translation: CATSFGTGVDEQFF.